This section outlines one T cell receptor beta chain sequence together with its context. This sample is drawn from a study of cytomegalovirus exposure and HLA in healthy donors. This CDR3 has 14 amino acids. The V end was cut by 2 bases, the J end by 5 bases, with 10 bases between. From germline, CDR1 is KGHSH and CDR2 LQKENI. The PCR used 60 Vbeta and 13 Jbeta primers. Data came from immunoSEQ multiplex PCR; TCRdb stores just in-frame clones and leaves some out. Its table records around 70,000 clones. The V gene is TRBV18, the J gene TRBJ1-5; D may be TRBD1 (5 bases). Sequencing was done on a sample of PBMCs. The TCR originated in a female donor in good health and CMV-seropositive. The DNA for the CDR3 is TGTGCCAGCTCACCAGGGGCAGGGTATCAGCCCCAGCATTTT. Encoded protein: CASSPGAGYQPQHF.